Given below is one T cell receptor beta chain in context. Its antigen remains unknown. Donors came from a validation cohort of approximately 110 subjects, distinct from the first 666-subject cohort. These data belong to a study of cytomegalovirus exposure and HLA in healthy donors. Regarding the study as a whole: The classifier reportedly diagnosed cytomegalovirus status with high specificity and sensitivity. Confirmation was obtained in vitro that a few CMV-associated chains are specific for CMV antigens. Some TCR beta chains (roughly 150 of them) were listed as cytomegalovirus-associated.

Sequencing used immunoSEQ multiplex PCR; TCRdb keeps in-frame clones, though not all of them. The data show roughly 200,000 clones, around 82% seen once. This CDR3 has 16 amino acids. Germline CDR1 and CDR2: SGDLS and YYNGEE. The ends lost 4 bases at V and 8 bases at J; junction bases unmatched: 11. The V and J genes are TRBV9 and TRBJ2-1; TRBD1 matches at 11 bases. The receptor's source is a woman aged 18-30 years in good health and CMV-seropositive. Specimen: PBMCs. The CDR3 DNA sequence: TGTGCCAGCAGCCTCAGCGGACAGGGGGCTGACGATGAGCAGTTCTTC. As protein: CASSLSGQGADDEQFF. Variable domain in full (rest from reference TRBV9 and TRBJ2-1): DSGVTQTPKHLITATGQRVTLRCSPRSGDLSVYWYQQSLDQGLQFLIQYYNGEERAKGNILERFSAQQFPDLHSELNLSSLELGDSALYFCASSLSGQGADDEQFFGPGTRLTVL.